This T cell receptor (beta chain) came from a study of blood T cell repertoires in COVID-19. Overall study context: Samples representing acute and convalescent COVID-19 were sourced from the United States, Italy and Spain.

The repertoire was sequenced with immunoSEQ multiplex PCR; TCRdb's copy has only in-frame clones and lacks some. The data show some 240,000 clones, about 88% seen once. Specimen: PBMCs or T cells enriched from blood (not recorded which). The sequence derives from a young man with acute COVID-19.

The CDR3 DNA follows: TGTGCCACCATCGTAAGGGCGGGGACAGGGCAGTATGGCTACACCTTC. This gives the protein CATIVRAGTGQYGYTF. The rearrangement links TRBV28 to TRBJ1-2, with 9 bases identical to TRBD1. There are 16 residues in the CDR3. Germline V gene data show CDR1 as MDHEN and CDR2 as SYDVKM. The V and J ends lost 10 bases and 5 bases, in that order; junction bases with no gene match: 17.